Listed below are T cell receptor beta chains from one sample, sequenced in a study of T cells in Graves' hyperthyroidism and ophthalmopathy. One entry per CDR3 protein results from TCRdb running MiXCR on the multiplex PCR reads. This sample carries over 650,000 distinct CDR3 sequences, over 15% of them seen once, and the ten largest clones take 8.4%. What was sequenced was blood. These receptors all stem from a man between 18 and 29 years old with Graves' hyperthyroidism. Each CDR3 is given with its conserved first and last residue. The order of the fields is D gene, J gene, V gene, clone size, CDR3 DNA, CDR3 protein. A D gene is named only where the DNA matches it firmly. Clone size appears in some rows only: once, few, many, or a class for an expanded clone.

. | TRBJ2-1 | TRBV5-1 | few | TGCGCCAGCAGCTTCCCGGGGCCAAACAATGAGCAGTTCTTC | CASSFPGPNNEQFF
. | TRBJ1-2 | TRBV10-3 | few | TGTGCCATCAGTGAGTCAGGCCGAGATGGCTACACCTTC | CAISESGRDGYTF
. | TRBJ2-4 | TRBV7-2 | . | TGTGCCAGCAGCTCATTGACAGACAACCCCAAAAACATTCAGTACTTC | CASSSLTDNPKNIQYF
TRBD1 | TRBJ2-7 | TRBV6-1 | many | TGTGCCAGCAGTTGGATTGGACAGGGCTACGAGCAGTACTTC | CASSWIGQGYEQYF
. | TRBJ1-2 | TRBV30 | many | TGTGCCTGGAGTGGAGGAATCTATGGCTACACCTTC | CAWSGGIYGYTF
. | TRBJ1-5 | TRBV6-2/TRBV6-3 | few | TGTGCCACCCTTGACAGCCCTCGGAGCAATCAGCCCCAGCATTTT | CATLDSPRSNQPQHF
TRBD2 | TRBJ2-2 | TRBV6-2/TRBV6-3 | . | TGTGCCAGCAGTTCGGCTAGCGGGGGGTGGGACACCGGGGAGCTGTTTTTT | CASSSASGGWDTGELFF
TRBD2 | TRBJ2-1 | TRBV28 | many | TGTGCCAGCATTAAGACGCCTAGCGGCTACAATGAGCAGTTCTTC | CASIKTPSGYNEQFF
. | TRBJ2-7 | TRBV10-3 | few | TGTGCCATCAGTGTAAGCGCACCCTACGAGCAGTACTTC | CAISVSAPYEQYF
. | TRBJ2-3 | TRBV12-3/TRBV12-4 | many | TGTGCCAGCAGTGCCGTAGACGGGAGCAGCACAGATACGCAGTATTTT | CASSAVDGSSTDTQYF
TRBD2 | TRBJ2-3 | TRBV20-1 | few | TGCAGTGGGACTAGCGGAGAGTACCCCTCTCTTGATACGCAGTATTTT | CSGTSGEYPSLDTQYF
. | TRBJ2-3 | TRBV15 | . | TGTGCCACCAGCAGTATCTTTGGGGAGATAGGTGCAGATACGCAGTATTTT | CATSSIFGEIGADTQYF
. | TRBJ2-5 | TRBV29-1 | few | TGCAGCGCTGGGAAAGGCCAAGAGACCCAGTACTTC | CSAGKGQETQYF
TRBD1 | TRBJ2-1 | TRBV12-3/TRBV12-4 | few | TGTGCCAGCAGTTTCACCAGGGGGAAGGATGAGCAGTTCTTC | CASSFTRGKDEQFF
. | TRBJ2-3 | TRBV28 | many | TGTGCCAGCAGTTTCGGTAGTCTGGCGCAGTATTTT | CASSFGSLAQYF
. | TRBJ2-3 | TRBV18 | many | TGTGCCAGCTCATTCCTTAGCTCGCGGGGCCCCACAGATACGCAGTATTTT | CASSFLSSRGPTDTQYF
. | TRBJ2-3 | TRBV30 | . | TGTGCCTGGACCTTAACTAGCACAGATACGCAGTATTTT | CAWTLTSTDTQYF
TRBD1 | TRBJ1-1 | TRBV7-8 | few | TGTGCCAGCAGCTTGTACGGATCCGGGACAGCTAAACGGACTGAAGCTTTCTTT | CASSLYGSGTAKRTEAFF
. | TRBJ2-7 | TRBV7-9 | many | TGTGCCAGCAGCCCGTGGACCGGGGACGAGCAGTACTTC | CASSPWTGDEQYF
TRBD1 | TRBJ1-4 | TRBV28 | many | TGTGCCAGCAGTCACCGGGACAGTGAGGAAAAACTGTTTTTT | CASSHRDSEEKLFF
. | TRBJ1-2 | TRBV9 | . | TGTGCCAGCAGAGCTCCAGCTAACTATGGCTACACCTTC | CASRAPANYGYTF
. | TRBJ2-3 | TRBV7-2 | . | TGTGCCAGCAGCCCCTTGCAGGGGTCCTTTGGCACAGATATGCAGTATTTT | CASSPLQGSFGTDMQYF
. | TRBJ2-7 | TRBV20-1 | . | TGCAGTGCTAGACATAGCGAGGCCTACGAGCAGTACTTC | CSARHSEAYEQYF
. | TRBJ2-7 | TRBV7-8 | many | TGTGCCAGCAGCTGGGGGACCTCAGGGGTCTACGAGCAGTACTTC | CASSWGTSGVYEQYF
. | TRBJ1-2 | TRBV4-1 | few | TGCGCCAGCAGCCAAGGCGGACTCTATGGCTACACCTTC | CASSQGGLYGYTF
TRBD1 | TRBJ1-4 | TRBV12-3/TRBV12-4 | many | TGTGCCAGCAGCTGGGGGGACAGGAGGGATAAACTGTTTTTT | CASSWGDRRDKLFF
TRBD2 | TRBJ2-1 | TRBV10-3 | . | TGTGCCATCAGTGACCTTTTCCTAGCGGGAGCCACTAGGCAGTTCTTC | CAISDLFLAGATRQFF
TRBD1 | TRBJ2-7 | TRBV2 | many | TGTGCCCTATTTGAGACAGGGAGCTACGAGCAGTACTTC | CALFETGSYEQYF
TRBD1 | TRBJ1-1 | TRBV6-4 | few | TGTGCCAGCAGTCCCGGGACAGGGAATATCGCTTTCTTT | CASSPGTGNIAFF
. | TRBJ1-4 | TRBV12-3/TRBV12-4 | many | TGTGCCAGCAGTGATCGGGAGGAAGAAAAACTGTTTTTT | CASSDREEEKLFF
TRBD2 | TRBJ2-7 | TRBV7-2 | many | TGTGCCAGCAGCTCGGGACTAGCGGGGGTCTCCTACGAGCAGTACTTC | CASSSGLAGVSYEQYF
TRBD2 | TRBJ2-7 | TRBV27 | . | TGTGCCAGCAGTCCCACGAGGACTAGCGGGTACTCCTACGAGCAGTACTTC | CASSPTRTSGYSYEQYF
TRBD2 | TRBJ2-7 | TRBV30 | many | TGTGCCGGGGGGGTCGGATCCGAGCAGTACTTC | CAGGVGSEQYF
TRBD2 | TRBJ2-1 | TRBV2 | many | TGTGCCAGCAGTGTCCCGAGCGGGAGGGACGAGGGCGAGCAGTTCTTC | CASSVPSGRDEGEQFF
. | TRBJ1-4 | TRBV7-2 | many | TGTGCCAGCAGCTTAGCTCGGGGGACTAATGAAAAACTGTTTTTT | CASSLARGTNEKLFF
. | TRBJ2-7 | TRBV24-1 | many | TGTGCCACCAGTGACTCCGCCGGATCCTGGGAGCAGTACTTC | CATSDSAGSWEQYF
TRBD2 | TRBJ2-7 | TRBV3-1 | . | TGTGCCAGCAGCCGACCCCGTAGGACTAGCGGCTACTCCTACGAGCAGTACTTC | CASSRPRRTSGYSYEQYF
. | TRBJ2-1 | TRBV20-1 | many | TGCAGTGCTAGAACCCCAACTAGCAGAGGCTCCTACAATGAGCAGTTCTTC | CSARTPTSRGSYNEQFF